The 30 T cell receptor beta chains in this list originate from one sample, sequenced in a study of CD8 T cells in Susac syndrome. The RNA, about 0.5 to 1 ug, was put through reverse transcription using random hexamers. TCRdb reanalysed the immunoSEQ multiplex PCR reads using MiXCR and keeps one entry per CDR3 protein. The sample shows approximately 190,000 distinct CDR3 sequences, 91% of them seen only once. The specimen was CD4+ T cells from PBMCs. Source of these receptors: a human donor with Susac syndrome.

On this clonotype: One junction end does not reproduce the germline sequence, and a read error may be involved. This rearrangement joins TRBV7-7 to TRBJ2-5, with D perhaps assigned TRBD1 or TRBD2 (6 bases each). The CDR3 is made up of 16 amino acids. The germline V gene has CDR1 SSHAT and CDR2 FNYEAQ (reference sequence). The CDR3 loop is CASSLSRRGRGETQHF. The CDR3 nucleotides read TGTGCTAGCAGCTTATCACGGAGGGGGAGAGGAGAGACCCAGCACTTC.

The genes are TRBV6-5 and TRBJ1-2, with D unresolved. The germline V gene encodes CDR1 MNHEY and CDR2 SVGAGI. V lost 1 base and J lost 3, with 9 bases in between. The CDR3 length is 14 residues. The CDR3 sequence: CASSYLTPYYGYTF. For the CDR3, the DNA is TGTGCCAGCAGTTACTTAACCCCCTACTATGGCTACACCTTC.

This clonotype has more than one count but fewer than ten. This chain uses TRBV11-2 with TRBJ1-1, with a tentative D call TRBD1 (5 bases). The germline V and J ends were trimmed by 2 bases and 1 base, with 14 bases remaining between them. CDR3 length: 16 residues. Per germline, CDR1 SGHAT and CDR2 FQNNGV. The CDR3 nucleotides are TGTGCCAGCAGCTTAAGTTCCGGGACTGAGAACACTGAAGCTTTCTTT. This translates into CASSLSSGTENTEAFF.

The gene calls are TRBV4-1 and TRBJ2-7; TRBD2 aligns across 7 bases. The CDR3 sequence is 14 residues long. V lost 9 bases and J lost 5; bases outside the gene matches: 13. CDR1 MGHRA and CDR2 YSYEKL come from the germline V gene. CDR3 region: CASSQMGGSNEQYF. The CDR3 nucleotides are TGCGCCAGTTCGCAGATGGGCGGGAGCAACGAGCAGTACTTC.

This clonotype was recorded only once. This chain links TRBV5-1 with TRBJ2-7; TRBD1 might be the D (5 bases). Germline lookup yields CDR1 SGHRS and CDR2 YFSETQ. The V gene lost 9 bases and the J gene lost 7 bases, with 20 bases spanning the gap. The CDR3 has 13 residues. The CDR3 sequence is CATSTEGPREQYF. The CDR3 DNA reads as TGCGCCACTTCGACAGAAGGCCCTAGGGAGCAGTACTTC.

CDR3 sequence (DNA): TGTGCCAGCAGTTTCGAGACAGGGATTTACGAGCAGTACTTC. Its translation is CASSFETGIYEQYF. The chain links TRBV28 to TRBJ2-7; the match to TRBD1 covers 7 bases. Trimming cost V 3 bases and J 4 bases; bases outside gene matches: 6. There are 14 residues in the CDR3. Germline CDR1 reads MDHEN; CDR2 reads SYDVKM.

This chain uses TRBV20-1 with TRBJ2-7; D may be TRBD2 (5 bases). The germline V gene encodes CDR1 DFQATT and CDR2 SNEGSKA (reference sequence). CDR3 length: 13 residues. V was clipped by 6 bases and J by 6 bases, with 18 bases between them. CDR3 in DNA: TGCAGTGCCATCAGGAGACATGCGGGCGAGCAGTACTTC. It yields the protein CSAIRRHAGEQYF.

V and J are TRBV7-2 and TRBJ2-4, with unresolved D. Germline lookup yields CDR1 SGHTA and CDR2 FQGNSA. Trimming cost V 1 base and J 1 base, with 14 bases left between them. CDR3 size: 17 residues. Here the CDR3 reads CASSLVISSYAKNIQYF. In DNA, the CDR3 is TGTGCCAGCAGCTTAGTAATATCTAGTTATGCCAAAAACATTCAGTACTTC. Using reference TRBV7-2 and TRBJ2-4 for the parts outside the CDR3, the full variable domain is GAGVSQSPSNKVTEKGKDVELRCDPISGHTALYWYRQSLGQGLEFLIYFQGNSAPDKSGLPSDRFSAERTGGSVSTLTIQRTQQEDSAVYLCASSLVISSYAKNIQYFGAGTRLSVL.

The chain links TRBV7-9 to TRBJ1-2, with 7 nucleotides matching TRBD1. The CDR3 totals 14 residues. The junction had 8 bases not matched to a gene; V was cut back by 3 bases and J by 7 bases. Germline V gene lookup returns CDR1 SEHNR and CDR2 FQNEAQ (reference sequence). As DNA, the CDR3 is TGTGCCAGCAGCTTCGGCGGGACAGAGGGTGGCTACACCTTC. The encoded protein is CASSFGGTEGGYTF.

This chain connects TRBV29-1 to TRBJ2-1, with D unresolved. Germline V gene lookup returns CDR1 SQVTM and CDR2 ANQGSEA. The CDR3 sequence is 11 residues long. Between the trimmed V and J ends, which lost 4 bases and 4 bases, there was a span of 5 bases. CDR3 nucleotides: TGCAGCGTTGGAAAATACAATGAGCAGTTCTTC. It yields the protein CSVGKYNEQFF.

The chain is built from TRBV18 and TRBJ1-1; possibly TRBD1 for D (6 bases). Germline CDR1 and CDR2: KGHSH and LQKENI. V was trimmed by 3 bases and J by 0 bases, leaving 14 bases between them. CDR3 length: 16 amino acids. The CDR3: CASSPLRGNMNTEAFF. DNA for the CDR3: TGTGCCAGCTCACCGCTCAGGGGTAATATGAACACTGAAGCTTTCTTT.

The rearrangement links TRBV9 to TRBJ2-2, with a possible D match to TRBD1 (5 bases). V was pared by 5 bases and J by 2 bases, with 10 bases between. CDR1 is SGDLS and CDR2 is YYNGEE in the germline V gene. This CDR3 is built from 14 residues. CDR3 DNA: TGTGCCAGCAGGCAGGGTGTTAACACCGGGGAGCTGTTTTTT. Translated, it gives CASRQGVNTGELFF.

The CDR3 DNA reads TGCGCCAGCAGCCAAGGGGGTGGCGGGGGGCCCACAGATACGCAGTATTTT. As protein: CASSQGGGGGPTDTQYF. The rearrangement links TRBV4-1 to TRBJ2-3; TRBD2 aligns across 8 bases. Germline V gene sequence: CDR1 MGHRA, CDR2 YSYEKL. Germline trimming cut 1 base from V and 2 bases from J; bases unmatched to any gene: 8. CDR3 length: 17 amino acids.

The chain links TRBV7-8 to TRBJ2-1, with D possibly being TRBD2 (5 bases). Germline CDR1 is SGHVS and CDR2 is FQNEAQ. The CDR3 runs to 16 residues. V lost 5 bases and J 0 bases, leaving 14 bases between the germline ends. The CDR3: CASSVRRGSSYNEQFF. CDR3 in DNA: TGTGCCAGCAGCGTGCGGCGAGGGAGCTCCTACAATGAGCAGTTCTTC.

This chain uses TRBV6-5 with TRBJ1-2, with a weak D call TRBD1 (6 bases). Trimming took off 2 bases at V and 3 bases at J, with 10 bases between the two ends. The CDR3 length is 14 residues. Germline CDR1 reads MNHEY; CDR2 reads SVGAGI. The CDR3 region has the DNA TGTGCCAGCAGTTACACAGGGTCGGACTATGGCTACACCTTC. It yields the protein CASSYTGSDYGYTF.

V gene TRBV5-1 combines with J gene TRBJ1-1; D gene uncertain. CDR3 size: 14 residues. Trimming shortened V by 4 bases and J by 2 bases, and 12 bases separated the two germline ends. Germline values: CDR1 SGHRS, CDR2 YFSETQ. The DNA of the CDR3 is TGCGCCAGCAGCATAGGGTCTGGCAACACTGAAGCTTTCTTT. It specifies CASSIGSGNTEAFF.

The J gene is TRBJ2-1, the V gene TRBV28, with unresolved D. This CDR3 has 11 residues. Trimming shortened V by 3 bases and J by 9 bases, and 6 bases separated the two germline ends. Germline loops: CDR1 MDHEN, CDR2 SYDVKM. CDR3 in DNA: TGTGCCAGCAGTTTCGGTTTTGAGCAGTTCTTC. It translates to CASSFGFEQFF.

The DNA of the CDR3 is TGTGCCAGCAGTTTAGACGGCTATGGCTACACCTTC. Protein: CASSLDGYGYTF. The V gene is TRBV12-3 or TRBV12-4, the J gene TRBJ1-2; D not certain. The V end lost 1 base, the J end lost 4 bases, and 4 bases lay between the germline ends. CDR3 length equals 12 residues.

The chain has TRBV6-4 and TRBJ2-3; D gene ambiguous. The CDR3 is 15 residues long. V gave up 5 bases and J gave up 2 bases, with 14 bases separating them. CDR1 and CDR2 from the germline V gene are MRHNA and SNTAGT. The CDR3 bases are TGTGCCAGCAGTCCCGAGAACCACCACACAGATACGCAGTATTTT. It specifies CASSPENHHTDTQYF.

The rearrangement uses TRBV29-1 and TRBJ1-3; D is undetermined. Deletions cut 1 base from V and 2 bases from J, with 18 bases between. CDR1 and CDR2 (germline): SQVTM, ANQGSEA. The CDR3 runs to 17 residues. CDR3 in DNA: TGCAGCGTTGAAGGATGGGGAGGAGAGGACGCTGGAAACACCATATATTTT. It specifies CSVEGWGGEDAGNTIYF.

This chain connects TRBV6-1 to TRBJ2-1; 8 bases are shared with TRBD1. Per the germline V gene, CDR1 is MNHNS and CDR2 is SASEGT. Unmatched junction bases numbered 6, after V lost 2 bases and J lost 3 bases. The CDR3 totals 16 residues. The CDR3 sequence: CASSERGTGLYNEQFF. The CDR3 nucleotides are TGTGCCAGCAGTGAAAGGGGGACAGGTCTCTACAATGAGCAGTTCTTC.

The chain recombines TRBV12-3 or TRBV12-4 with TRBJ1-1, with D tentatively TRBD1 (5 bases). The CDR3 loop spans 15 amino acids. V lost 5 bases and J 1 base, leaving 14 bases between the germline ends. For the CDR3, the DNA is TGTGCCAGCAGTCCGGGGGGGAGTCGGAACACTGAAGCTTTCTTT. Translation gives CASSPGGSRNTEAFF.

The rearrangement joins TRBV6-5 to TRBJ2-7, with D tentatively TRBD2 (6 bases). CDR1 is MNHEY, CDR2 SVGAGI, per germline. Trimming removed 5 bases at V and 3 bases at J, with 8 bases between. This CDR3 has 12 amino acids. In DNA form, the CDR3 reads TGTGCCAGCAGTGGAGGGTACTACGAGCAGTACTTC. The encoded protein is CASSGGYYEQYF.

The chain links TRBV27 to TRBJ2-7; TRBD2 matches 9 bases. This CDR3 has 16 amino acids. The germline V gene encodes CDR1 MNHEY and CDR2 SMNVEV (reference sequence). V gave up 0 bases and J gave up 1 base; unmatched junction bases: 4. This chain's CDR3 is CASSLSERGASYEQYF. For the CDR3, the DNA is TGTGCCAGCAGTTTATCTGAGCGGGGGGCGTCCTACGAGCAGTACTTC.

The CDR3 loop is CASSQVGTPYEQYF. The CDR3 DNA is TGCGCCAGCAGCCAGGTCGGGACTCCCTACGAGCAGTACTTC. The V gene is TRBV4-1, the J gene TRBJ2-7; D possibly corresponds to TRBD2 (6 bases). V was cut by 3 bases and J by 2 bases, with 11 bases left in between. CDR3 length equals 14 residues. Germline V gives CDR1 MGHRA, CDR2 YSYEKL.

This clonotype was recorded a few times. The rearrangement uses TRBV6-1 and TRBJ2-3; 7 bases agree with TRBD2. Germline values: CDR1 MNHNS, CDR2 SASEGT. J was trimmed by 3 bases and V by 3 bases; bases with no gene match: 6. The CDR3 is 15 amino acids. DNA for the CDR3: TGTGCCAGCAGTGATCGGGGGGAGGGGACAGATACGCAGTATTTT. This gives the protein CASSDRGEGTDTQYF.

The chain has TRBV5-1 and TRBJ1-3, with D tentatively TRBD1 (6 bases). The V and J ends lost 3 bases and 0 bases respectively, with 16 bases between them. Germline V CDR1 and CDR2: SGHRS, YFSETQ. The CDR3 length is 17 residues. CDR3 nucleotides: TGCGCCAGCAGCTACGAGGGACATATGAGCTCTGGAAACACCATATATTTT. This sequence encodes CASSYEGHMSSGNTIYF.

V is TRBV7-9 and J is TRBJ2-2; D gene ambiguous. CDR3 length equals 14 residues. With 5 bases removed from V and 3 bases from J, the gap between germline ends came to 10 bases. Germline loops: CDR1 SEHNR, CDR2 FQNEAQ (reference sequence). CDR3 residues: CASSPASYTGELFF. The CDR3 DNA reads TGTGCCAGCAGCCCAGCTAGTTACACCGGGGAGCTGTTTTTT.

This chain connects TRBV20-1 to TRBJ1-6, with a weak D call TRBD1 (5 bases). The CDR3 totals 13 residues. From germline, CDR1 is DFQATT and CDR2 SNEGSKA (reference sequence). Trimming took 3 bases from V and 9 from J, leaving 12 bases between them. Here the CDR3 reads CSAREQGRSPLHF. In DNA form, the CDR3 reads TGCAGTGCTAGGGAGCAGGGACGTTCACCCCTCCACTTT.

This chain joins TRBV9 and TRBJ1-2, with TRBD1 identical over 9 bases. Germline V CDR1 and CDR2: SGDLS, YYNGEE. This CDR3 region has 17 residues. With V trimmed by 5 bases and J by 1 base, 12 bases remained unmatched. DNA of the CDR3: TGTGCCAGCAGTACAGGGGGCCGGCCGACCGATAACTATGGCTACACCTTC. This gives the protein CASSTGGRPTDNYGYTF.